The 10 T cell receptor beta chains listed next were all sequenced from one sample in a study of cytomegalovirus exposure and HLA in healthy donors. PCR was performed using 60 Vbeta and 13 Jbeta primers. Libraries were prepared by immunoSEQ multiplex PCR; TCRdb keeps only in-frame clonotypes and omits some of them. Seen here are approximately 200,000 clones, about 77% observed once, and the top ten hold 6%. The sequenced sample consisted of PBMCs. The source is a woman aged 25 to 39 in good health and CMV-seropositive.

This clone occurred many times. V and J are TRBV19 and TRBJ1-1, with 7 bases that match TRBD1. This CDR3 comprises 12 residues. Germline lookup yields CDR1 LNHDA and CDR2 SQIVND (reference sequence). V gave up 5 bases and J gave up 10 bases; unmatched junction bases: 7. The CDR3 coding sequence is TGTGCCAGTAGTGACAGGGCCGTGGGAGCTTTCTTT. Its translation: CASSDRAVGAFF.

This clone showed up just a few times. The CDR3 nucleotides are TGTGCCAGCAGTTTGTGGGGGGGCCGTGGTGGTCGCACAGATACGCAGTATTTT. Translating it yields CASSLWGGRGGRTDTQYF. The chain links TRBV28 to TRBJ2-3; perhaps TRBD2 as D (7 bases). The CDR3 is 18 residues long. Germline lookup yields CDR1 MDHEN and CDR2 SYDVKM. V lost 3 bases and J 1 base, leaving 20 bases between the germline ends.

V is TRBV19 and J is TRBJ2-2, with D tentatively TRBD1 (6 bases). V was shortened by 3 bases and J by 1 base, with 9 bases between the two germline ends. The germline V gene encodes CDR1 LNHDA and CDR2 SQIVND (reference sequence). The CDR3 is made up of 15 amino acids. The CDR3 loop is CASSISGENTGELFF. DNA for the CDR3: TGTGCCAGTAGTATCTCAGGGGAGAACACCGGGGAGCTGTTTTTT.

The rearrangement joins TRBV11-1 to TRBJ1-1, with a weak D call TRBD1 (6 bases). This CDR3 has 16 amino acids. Trimming removed 4 bases at V and 3 bases at J, with 18 bases between. Germline loops: CDR1 SGHAT, CDR2 FQDESV (reference sequence). The CDR3 here is CASSSSAEWTDTEAFF. CDR3 coding DNA: TGTGCCAGCAGCTCGAGCGCCGAGTGGACAGACACTGAAGCTTTCTTT.

The chain combines TRBV7-2 with TRBJ1-1; 7 bases map to TRBD1. The junction had 5 bases not matched to a gene; V was cut back by 0 bases and J by 4 bases. Germline CDR1 is SGHTA and CDR2 is FQGNSA. The CDR3 length is 15 residues. The CDR3 DNA is TGTGCCAGCAGCTTAGCAGTAACAGGGGTCACTGAAGCTTTCTTT. Amino acids: CASSLAVTGVTEAFF.

The genes are TRBV28 and TRBJ1-4, with TRBD1 identical over 7 bases. J gave up 6 bases and V 6 bases, and 10 bases lay outside the gene matches. Germline assignment: CDR1 MDHEN and CDR2 SYDVKM. The CDR3 is made up of 15 amino acids. The CDR3 here is CASRLQGWRDEKLFF. DNA for the CDR3: TGTGCCAGCAGACTACAGGGGTGGAGGGATGAAAAACTGTTTTTT.

The CDR3 loop reads CASRKTGQISPLHF. The CDR3 DNA reads as TGTGCCAGCAGGAAAACGGGACAAATATCACCCCTCCACTTT. The chain uses TRBV6-5 and TRBJ1-6; possible D gene TRBD1, 6 bases. The V end was cut by 6 bases, the J end by 10 bases, with 16 bases between. The CDR3 runs to 14 residues. CDR1 and CDR2 from the germline V gene are MNHEY and SVGAGI.

This chain connects TRBV5-4 to TRBJ2-3, with 10 bases that match TRBD2. V lost 0 bases and J lost 11; bases outside the gene matches: 12. The CDR3 runs to 16 residues. Germline V gives CDR1 SGHNT, CDR2 YYREEE (reference sequence). The CDR3 DNA is TGTGCCAGCAGCTTGGAAATAGGGACTAGCGCAGCAGGGCAGTATTTT. This gives the protein CASSLEIGTSAAGQYF.

The V gene is TRBV6-5, the J gene TRBJ2-5; D possibly corresponds to TRBD1 (5 bases). Germline-derived CDR1 and CDR2 are MNHEY and SVGAGI. V was clipped by 6 bases and J by 3 bases, with 5 bases between them. The CDR3 is 11 residues long. CDR3 coding DNA: TGTGCCAGCAGAGGGGAAGAGACCCAGTACTTC. It encodes CASRGEETQYF.

CDR3 amino acids: CASSLYGTEAFF. CDR3 DNA: TGTGCCAGCAGCTTGTACGGCACTGAAGCTTTCTTT. The chain has TRBV5-4 and TRBJ1-1; D is uncertain. Trimming pared 1 base from V and 4 bases from J, leaving 5 bases between. Germline CDR1 reads SGHNT; CDR2 reads YYREEE (reference sequence). This CDR3 is 12 amino acids long.